This T cell receptor beta chain was retrieved from a study of blood T cells in healthy people across ages (dated by TCRdb to between 2014 and 2016). For context, the study as a whole: In model experiments, template switching captured about one uniquely barcoded TCR beta cDNA molecule for every two T cells. The donors were divided into four age groups: young (average around 17 years), middle-aged (roughly 42), aged (approximately 62) and long-lived (roughly 82). Two additional independent replicas of 1 million unique cDNA reads from the same blood draw were analyzed for two donors (one aged 18 to 29 and one aged 80 or older). Age-related changes in TCR beta repertoire diversity were measured in the study by deep sequencing normalized with unique cDNA molecular identifiers. Donors of different ages were randomly distributed across sequencing lanes to avoid experimental bias. Beyond this particular receptor, the publication reports: Because the CMV infection status of the donors was unknown, age-related changes in expanded clonotypes may potentially have been confounded. Compared with the aged group, more naive CD4+ T cells, fewer expanded clones and increased TCR diversity were shown by the long-lived group, suggesting age selection. Estimates of total diversity based on one million sequenced T cells were regarded as lower bounds and as underestimates. As age increased, observed TCR beta diversity per million T cells dropped in a roughly linear way, and a significant reduction was already evident by age 40. Bulk unsorted PBMC profiling prevented conclusive comparison of naive and antigen-experienced compartments. Observed TCR beta diversity correlated strongly with the percentage of naive T cells measured by flow cytometry.

This clonotype has just one count. The clone's antigen remains unknown. Within one base of it there is no much larger clone, and no base qualities were kept. One read alone is weak evidence. V and J lose 5 bases and 7 bases, and a span of 12 bases separates them. Including the terminal cysteine and phenylalanine, the CDR3 comprises 14 residues. Only the CDR3 portion is preserved as DNA: 42 bases, with reading frame beginning at the first base. CDR1 and CDR2 are read off the germline V gene as LGHNA and YSLEER. Receptor amplification or capture employed 5' RACE. The run used an Illumina HiSeq 2500. The second PCR ran for roughly 6 to 11 cycles and used a J-beta primer mix along with a sample-barcoded 5' primer. Each TCR beta cDNA molecule received a unique molecular identifier from a template-switch 5' adaptor carrying 12 random nucleotides. Each sample yielded at least 2.5 million CDR3-containing paired-end reads. All of the RNA was converted into first-strand cDNA using the Mint cDNA synthesis kit, with a TRBC-specific oligonucleotide serving as the primer. All cDNA was treated with uracil-DNA glycosylase and then went through a first 18-cycle PCR with the universal primers M1SS and BC2_uni_R. The paper's data handling went like this. Each sample was normalized by randomly selecting 1 million high-quality reads, each carrying a distinct molecular identifier. Instead of being binned into consensus sequences, reads with shared molecular identifiers were discarded. CDR3 identification, clonotype clustering and error correction used MiTCR with a Q25 quality threshold and the strictest error-elimination algorithm. A nonparametric unseen species model with Euler transformation was used to estimate a lower bound on total TCR beta diversity. The public reads were reanalyzed by TCRdb: fastp trimming at Q25, MiXCR alignment, in-frame beta chains only. Every CDR3 protein is listed once, alongside the most common genes and DNA of its rows. It is TCRdb's table, rather than the study itself, that gives the V and J calls and clone size. In this sample the table shows 650,000 or so distinct CDR3 sequences, approximately 52% of which occur a single time. The ten largest clones capture approximately 13% of the sample.

Donors were roughly 40 systemically healthy Caucasian individuals from Russia aged roughly 6 to 100 years. Ten milliliters of peripheral blood were drawn from each donor into EDTA-treated Vacutainer tubes. Ficoll-Paque density-gradient centrifugation was used to isolate PBMCs, with at least 7 million per sample. Trizol reagent was used to extract total RNA from PBMCs, with at least 6 micrograms per sample. The percentages of naive CD45RAhigh/CD27high T cells were determined by flow cytometry on a PBMC aliquot from every donor. The TCR was taken from a woman older than 75 in good health. This chain joins TRBV4-3 to TRBJ1-6; there is no confident call for the D gene. Sequencing used blood. Here the CDR3 is given as CASSAAAGNSPLHF. Here is the DNA: TGCGCCAGCAGCGCAGCGGCAGGAAATTCACCCCTCCACTTT.